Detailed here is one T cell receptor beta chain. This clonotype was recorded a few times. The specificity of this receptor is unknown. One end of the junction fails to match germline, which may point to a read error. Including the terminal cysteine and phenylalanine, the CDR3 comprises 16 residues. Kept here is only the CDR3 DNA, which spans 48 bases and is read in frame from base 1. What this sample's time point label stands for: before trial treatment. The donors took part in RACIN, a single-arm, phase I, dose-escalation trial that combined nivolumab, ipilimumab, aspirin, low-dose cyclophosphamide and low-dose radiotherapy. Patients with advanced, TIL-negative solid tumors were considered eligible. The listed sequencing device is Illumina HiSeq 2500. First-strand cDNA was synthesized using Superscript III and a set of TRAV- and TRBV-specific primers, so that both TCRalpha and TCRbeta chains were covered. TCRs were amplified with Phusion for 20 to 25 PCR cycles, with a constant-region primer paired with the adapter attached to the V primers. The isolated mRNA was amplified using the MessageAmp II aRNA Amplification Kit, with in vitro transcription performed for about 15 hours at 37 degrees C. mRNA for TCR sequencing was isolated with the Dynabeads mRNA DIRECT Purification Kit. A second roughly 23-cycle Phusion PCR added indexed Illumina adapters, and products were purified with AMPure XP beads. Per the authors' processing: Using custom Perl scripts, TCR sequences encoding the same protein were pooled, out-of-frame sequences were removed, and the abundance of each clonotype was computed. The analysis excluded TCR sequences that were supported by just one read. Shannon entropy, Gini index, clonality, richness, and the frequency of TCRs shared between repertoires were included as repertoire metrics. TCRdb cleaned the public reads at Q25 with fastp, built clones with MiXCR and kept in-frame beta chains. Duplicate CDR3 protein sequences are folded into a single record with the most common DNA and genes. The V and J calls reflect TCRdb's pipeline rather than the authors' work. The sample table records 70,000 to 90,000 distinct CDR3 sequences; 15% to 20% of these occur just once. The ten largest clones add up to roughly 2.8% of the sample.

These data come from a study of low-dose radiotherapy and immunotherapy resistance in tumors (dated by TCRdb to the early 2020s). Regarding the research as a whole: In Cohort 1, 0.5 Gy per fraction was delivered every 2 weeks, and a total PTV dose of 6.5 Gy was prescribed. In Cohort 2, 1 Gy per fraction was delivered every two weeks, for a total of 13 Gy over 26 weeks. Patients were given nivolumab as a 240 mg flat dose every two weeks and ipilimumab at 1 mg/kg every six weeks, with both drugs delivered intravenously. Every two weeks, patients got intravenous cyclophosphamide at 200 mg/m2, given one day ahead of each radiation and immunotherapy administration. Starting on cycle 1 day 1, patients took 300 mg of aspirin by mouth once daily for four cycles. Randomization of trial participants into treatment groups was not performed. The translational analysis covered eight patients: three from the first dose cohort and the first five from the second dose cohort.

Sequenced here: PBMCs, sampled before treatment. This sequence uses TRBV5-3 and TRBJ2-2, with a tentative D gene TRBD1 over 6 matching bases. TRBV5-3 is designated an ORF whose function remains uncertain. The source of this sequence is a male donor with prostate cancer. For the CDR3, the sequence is CASSLEGGANTGELFF. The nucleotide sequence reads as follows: TGTGCCAGCAGCTTGGAAGGGGGAGCGAACACCGGGGAGCTGTTTTTT.